This is a list of T cell receptor beta chains from one sample in a study of cytomegalovirus exposure and HLA in healthy donors. The data were produced by immunoSEQ multiplex PCR, yet TCRdb's version contains in-frame clones alone and is incomplete. This table has under 150,000 clones, around 70% appearing once. Sequencing was carried out using PBMCs. All receptors derive from a man aged 40-49 years in good health and CMV-seronegative. Both conserved end residues are part of each CDR3. A D gene is named only where the DNA matches it firmly. The size of a clone is reported for some rows only, either as once, few or many, or as a class for expanded clones.

d_call clone_size j_call v_call cdr3_aa cdr3_nt
TRBD1 - TRBJ2-3 TRBV6-1 CASREVGTGGRDTQYF TGTGCCAGCAGGGAAGTAGGGACAGGGGGGAGAGATACGCAGTATTTT
- - TRBJ2-5 TRBV4-2 CASSERGTLKETQYF TGTGCCAGCAGCGAGAGGGGGACCCTGAAGGAGACCCAGTACTTC
- - TRBJ1-1 TRBV15 CATSRERGRSTEAFF TGTGCCACCAGCAGAGAGCGGGGGCGCAGCACTGAAGCTTTCTTT
TRBD2 - TRBJ2-3 TRBV5-1 CASSKDSGGPSDTQYF TGCGCCAGCAGCAAAGATAGCGGGGGGCCCTCAGATACGCAGTATTTT
- - TRBJ2-3 TRBV7-8 CASRPRSGYLTDTQYF TGTGCCAGCAGACCTCGTTCAGGGTACCTCACAGATACGCAGTATTTT
- - TRBJ1-2 TRBV5-1 CASSLDREWAGYGYTF TGCGCCAGCAGCTTGGACAGGGAGTGGGCTGGGTATGGCTACACCTTC
- - TRBJ1-1 TRBV30 CAWSVGSRAFF TGTGCCTGGAGTGTGGGCTCGAGAGCTTTCTTT
- once TRBJ2-1 TRBV11-2 CASSLTTFSVNEQFF TGTGCCAGCAGCTTAACAACATTTAGCGTAAATGAGCAGTTCTTC
- few TRBJ2-6 TRBV7-2 CASSPRAGLFSSGANVLTF TGTGCCAGCAGCCCGCGGGCAGGCCTCTTTAGCTCTGGGGCCAACGTCCTGACTTTC
- - TRBJ2-7 TRBV29-1 CSVEDSERFEQYF TGCAGCGTTGAAGACAGTGAGAGGTTCGAGCAGTACTTC
- - TRBJ2-1 TRBV27 CASRALARNEQFF TGTGCCAGCAGAGCCCTAGCGAGGAATGAGCAGTTCTTC
TRBD1 - TRBJ1-2 TRBV7-9 CASSWDREQGYTF TGTGCCAGCAGCTGGGACAGGGAGCAGGGCTACACCTTC
TRBD1 - TRBJ1-2 TRBV19 CASSALDRERGYTF TGTGCCAGTAGTGCCCTCGACAGGGAGCGCGGCTACACCTTC
- - TRBJ2-4 TRBV7-8 CASSYSGPIQYF TGTGCCAGCAGCTACTCAGGGCCAATTCAGTACTTC
- once TRBJ2-1 TRBV12-1 CASSRNRGRSYNEQFF TGTGCCAGCAGCCGCAACAGGGGTAGGTCCTACAATGAGCAGTTCTTC
TRBD1 - TRBJ1-5 TRBV19 CASTPDRYQPQHF TGTGCCAGTACCCCGGACAGGTACCAGCCCCAGCATTTT
- - TRBJ2-3 TRBV9 CASSPVGLYTDTQYF TGTGCCAGCAGCCCGGTTGGACTGTACACAGATACGCAGTATTTT
- - TRBJ2-3 TRBV6-5 CASSRTGIGTQYF TGTGCCAGCAGCCGCACCGGGATCGGTACGCAGTATTTT
- - TRBJ1-5 TRBV2 CASSDMGGNQPQHF TGTGCCAGCAGTGATATGGGCGGCAATCAGCCCCAGCATTTT
- - TRBJ2-7 TRBV9 CASSPGFSYEQYF TGTGCCAGCAGCCCCGGGTTCTCCTACGAGCAGTACTTC
TRBD1 - TRBJ2-7 TRBV15 CATSSPGQGGDEQYF TGTGCCACCAGCAGCCCCGGACAGGGGGGCGACGAGCAGTACTTC
- - TRBJ1-4 TRBV7-9 CASSFGEKLFF TGTGCCAGCAGCTTCGGGGAAAAACTGTTTTTT
TRBD2 - TRBJ2-7 TRBV5-6 CASSLRAGGLSSYEQYF TGTGCCAGCAGCTTGCGAGCGGGAGGGCTGAGCTCCTACGAGCAGTACTTC
- - TRBJ1-4 TRBV19 CASSTGEKEKLFF TGTGCCAGTAGTACAGGGGAGAAGGAAAAACTGTTTTTT
- - TRBJ1-4 TRBV2 CASKLTGSTNEKLFF TGTGCCAGCAAGCTAACAGGGTCAACTAATGAAAAACTGTTTTTT
- few TRBJ2-7 TRBV21-1 CASSTFPGQPTYEQYF TGTGCCAGCAGCACTTTTCCGGGACAGCCAACCTACGAGCAGTACTTC
- - TRBJ1-1 TRBV30 CAWIQRRGWGAFF TGTGCCTGGATCCAAAGGAGGGGTTGGGGAGCTTTCTTT
- - TRBJ1-2 TRBV7-3 CASSPHGASNYGYTF TGTGCCAGCAGCCCCCATGGGGCCTCTAACTATGGCTACACCTTC
TRBD2 - TRBJ2-7 TRBV2 CARGGLASSKGEQYF TGTGCCAGGGGGGGACTAGCGTCCTCCAAGGGAGAGCAGTACTTC
TRBD1 - TRBJ2-5 TRBV5-4 CASSPGRDRGGWTQYF TGTGCCAGCAGCCCTGGCCGTGACAGGGGAGGTTGGACCCAGTACTTC
TRBD2 - TRBJ2-7 TRBV9 CASSSGLANYEQYF TGTGCCAGCAGCTCGGGACTAGCGAACTACGAGCAGTACTTC
TRBD2 - TRBJ2-5 TRBV7-3 CASSLIGGLADQETQYF TGTGCCAGCAGCTTAATTGGGGGACTAGCGGATCAAGAGACCCAGTACTTC